This passage covers 30 T cell receptor beta chains from one sample sequenced in a study of T cells in tuberculosis (dated by TCRdb to 2016 to 2019). Library prep was done by the immunoSEQ multiplex PCR assay. TCRdb re-hosts the immuneACCESS table, in-frame sequences only. Its copies lack some clones; in the studies checked, an unresolved V gene accounts for under half of them, and the cause for the rest is not known. The sample table lists more than 35,000 clones, 90% to 95% of them with a count of one. The top ten clones comprise 7.5% of the sample. The sequenced sample was PBMCs. Every receptor here comes from a donor between 10 and 29 years old with latent tuberculosis or without tuberculosis infection.

The rearrangement joins TRBV6-1 to TRBJ2-7; 7 nucleotides match TRBD1. The V segment lost 3 bases and the J segment 2 bases; nucleotides outside the gene matches: 13. Germline-derived CDR1 and CDR2 are MNHNS and SASEGT. The CDR3 runs 17 residues. CDR3 amino acids: CASSEWFGQGVTYEQYF. The DNA of the CDR3 is TGTGCCAGCAGTGAGTGGTTCGGCCAGGGGGTTACCTACGAGCAGTACTTC.

This chain joins TRBV19 and TRBJ1-5; 9 bases agree with TRBD1. Trimming removed 6 bases from V and 2 bases from J; junction bases left unmatched: 5. This CDR3 has 15 residues. Germline lookup yields CDR1 LNHDA and CDR2 SQIVND (reference sequence). The DNA of the CDR3 is TGTGCCAGTAGATTGGACAGGGGAGGCAATCAGCCCCAGCATTTT. Translated: CASRLDRGGNQPQHF.

The chain employs TRBV5-6 and TRBJ1-5; no clear D gene. This CDR3 is built from 13 residues. Germline values: CDR1 SGHDT, CDR2 YYEEEE. The V gene lost 1 base and the J gene lost 7 bases, with 9 bases spanning the gap. The DNA of the CDR3 is TGTGCCAGCAGCTTGTCGGCGGGGCAGCCCCAGCATTTT. Its translation: CASSLSAGQPQHF.

CDR3 sequence: CASSSDRSGYTF. The CDR3 DNA reads TGTGCCAGCAGCTCCGACAGGAGTGGCTACACCTTC. V gene TRBV11-2 combines with J gene TRBJ1-2; weak D call: TRBD1 (6 bases). Trimming took 4 bases from V and 7 from J, leaving 10 bases between them. Looked up from germline, CDR1 is SGHAT and CDR2 is FQNNGV. The CDR3 loop spans 12 amino acids.

The V gene is TRBV9, the J gene TRBJ1-1, with D possibly matching TRBD1 (6 bases). The germline V gene encodes CDR1 SGDLS and CDR2 YYNGEE. CDR3 length: 14 amino acids. Trimming left V 7 bases short and J 1 base short, with 14 bases between. CDR3 sequence: CASAGGRPNTEAFF. The DNA of the CDR3 is TGTGCCAGCGCCGGGGGGCGGCCGAACACTGAAGCTTTCTTT. The variable domain in full, completed from reference TRBV9 and TRBJ1-1, reads DSGVTQTPKHLITATGQRVTLRCSPRSGDLSVYWYQQSLDQGLQFLIQYYNGEERAKGNILERFSAQQFPDLHSELNLSSLELGDSALYFCASAGGRPNTEAFFGQGTRLTVV.

The V call is TRBV18, the J call TRBJ1-1; D gene ambiguous. The ends were cut back, 1 base at V and 1 base at J, with 10 bases in the middle. CDR3 size: 15 residues. Germline V CDR1 and CDR2: KGHSH, LQKENI. This chain's CDR3 is CASSPRESSNTEAFF. In nucleotides, the CDR3 is TGTGCCAGCTCACCACGGGAGTCCTCGAACACTGAAGCTTTCTTT.

This rearrangement joins TRBV19 to TRBJ2-5; 15 bases are a match to TRBD2. With 6 bases clipped from V and 4 bases from J, the junction kept 9 bases outside the gene matches. CDR3 size: 17 residues. Germline CDR1 is LNHDA and CDR2 is SQIVND (reference sequence). The DNA for the CDR3 is TGTGCCAGTAGCCCCAGGACTAGCGGGAGGGCCGGAGAGACCCAGTACTTC. Residues: CASSPRTSGRAGETQYF.

The chain recombines TRBV9 with TRBJ2-1; 13 bases agree with TRBD2. CDR3 length: 17 residues. The trim removed 4 bases at V and 6 bases at J, leaving 10 bases unmatched. CDR1 is SGDLS, CDR2 YYNGEE, per germline. The CDR3 DNA sequence: TGTGCCAGCAGCCCCCCCACGGGACTAGCGGGATCCAATGAGCAGTTCTTC. Translated: CASSPPTGLAGSNEQFF.

V gene TRBV5-1 combines with J gene TRBJ2-1; D might be TRBD1 (6 bases). CDR1 and CDR2 from the germline V gene are SGHRS and YFSETQ. Trimming left V 4 bases short and J 7 bases short, with 24 bases between. The CDR3 is 17 residues long. The CDR3 protein is CASSPRMARVRGNEQFF. The CDR3, as DNA: TGCGCCAGCAGCCCGCGTATGGCCAGGGTAAGGGGGAATGAGCAGTTCTTC. Based on the CDR3 plus reference TRBV5-1 and TRBJ2-1, the full variable domain is KAGVTQTPRYLIKTRGQQVTLSCSPISGHRSVSWYQQTPGQGLQFLFEYFSETQRNKGNFPGRFSGRQFSNSRSEMNVSTLELGDSALYLCASSPRMARVRGNEQFFGPGTRLTVL.

The V and J genes are TRBV10-3 and TRBJ2-1; 7 positions agree with TRBD2. Germline loops: CDR1 ENHRY, CDR2 SYGVKD. The J segment lost 6 bases and the V segment lost 3 bases, leaving 11 bases of the junction unmatched. This CDR3 has 16 amino acids. The CDR3 region is CAISDGLGGSVNEQFF. Here the CDR3 DNA reads TGTGCCATCAGTGACGGCTTGGGCGGGAGCGTCAATGAGCAGTTCTTC.

This sequence joins TRBV27 and TRBJ2-2; 8 bases fit TRBD2. V shed 5 bases, J shed 7 bases, and the junction held 12 bases outside the gene matches. This CDR3 has 16 residues. Looked up from germline, CDR1 is MNHEY and CDR2 is SMNVEV (reference sequence). The CDR3 coding sequence is TGTGCCAGCAGTCCGATCACTAGCGGTGGAATCGGGGAGCTGTTTTTT. Translation: CASSPITSGGIGELFF.

The J gene is TRBJ1-1, the V gene TRBV5-5, with D unresolved. CDR1 and CDR2 from the germline V gene are SGHKS and YYEKEE (reference sequence). The CDR3 is 17 amino acids. Trimming shortened V by 6 bases and J by 6 bases, and 27 bases separated the two germline ends. The chain's CDR3 is CASTRSFRSSRDSEAFF. CDR3 coding DNA: TGTGCCAGCACCCGTTCTTTCCGGTCGAGTCGGGATTCTGAAGCTTTCTTT.

This rearrangement joins TRBV7-2 to TRBJ2-1, with a tentative D call TRBD2 (6 bases). CDR1 SGHTA and CDR2 FQGNSA come from the germline V gene. Deletions cut 3 bases from V and 10 bases from J, with 10 bases between. This CDR3 comprises 12 residues. CDR3 DNA sequence: TGTGCCAGCAGCTTTAGCGGTAGAGAGCAGTTCTTC. Amino acids: CASSFSGREQFF.

The chain is built from TRBV29-1 and TRBJ2-7; 10 nucleotides match TRBD2. Germline V lookup: CDR1 SQVTM, CDR2 ANQGSEA. The CDR3 has 13 residues. J lost 6 bases, V lost 3 bases, and 5 bases had no gene match. The CDR3, as DNA: TGCAGCGTTGAGACTAGCGGGCAGGGCGAGCAGTACTTC. Its protein is CSVETSGQGEQYF.

V and J are TRBV28 and TRBJ1-5, with a weak D call TRBD1 (5 bases). The V gene's germline CDR1 is MDHEN and CDR2 SYDVKM. CDR3 length: 13 residues. The V and J ends lost 8 bases and 0 bases respectively, with 8 bases between them. DNA of the CDR3: TGTGCCAGCCACGACAGTAGCAATCAGCCCCAGCATTTT. It encodes CASHDSSNQPQHF.

This clone was counted a single time. The rearrangement links TRBV27 to TRBJ2-7, with D possibly TRBD1 on 5 matching bases. CDR1 and CDR2 (germline): MNHEY, SMNVEV (reference sequence). Trimming took 3 bases from V and 1 from J, leaving 7 bases between them. This CDR3 is 13 amino acids long. Here the CDR3 DNA reads TGTGCCAGCAGTTTGACAGCATCCTACGAGCAGTACTTC. It translates to CASSLTASYEQYF.

The chain employs TRBV5-6 and TRBJ1-3; 7 nucleotides agree with TRBD1. In germline, CDR1 is SGHDT, CDR2 YYEEEE. The CDR3 length is 17 residues. V shed 4 bases and J 0 bases; nucleotides not matched to a gene: 10. The CDR3 region is CASSRTLRTGSGNTIYF. In DNA, the CDR3 is TGTGCCAGCAGCCGAACCCTACGGACAGGCTCTGGAAACACCATATATTTT.

The chain has TRBV19 and TRBJ1-2, with 7 bases lining up with TRBD1. Germline V gene data show CDR1 as LNHDA and CDR2 as SQIVND (reference sequence). The trim removed 0 bases at V and 6 bases at J, leaving 4 bases unmatched. The CDR3 runs 14 residues. This chain's CDR3 is CASSIDYGQDGYTF. As DNA, the CDR3 is TGTGCCAGTAGTATAGATTACGGACAGGATGGCTACACCTTC.

This chain joins TRBV19 and TRBJ1-3, with D possibly being TRBD1 (5 bases). This CDR3 has 15 amino acids. Trimming pared 4 bases from V and 7 bases from J, leaving 17 bases between. Germline values: CDR1 LNHDA, CDR2 SQIVND (reference sequence). CDR3: CASSTPTVGGNTIYF. DNA for the CDR3: TGTGCCAGTAGTACCCCGACAGTTGGGGGGAACACCATATATTTT.

The chain uses TRBV7-2 and TRBJ1-5; D unclear. The CDR3 sequence is 12 residues long. V lost 5 bases to trimming and J lost 7 bases, with 9 bases between them. Germline V gives CDR1 SGHTA, CDR2 FQGNSA. The CDR3 spells CASSLPGQPQHF. As DNA, the CDR3 is TGTGCCAGCAGCCTCCCGGGGCAGCCCCAGCATTTT.

The chain recombines TRBV9 with TRBJ2-7, with D possibly matching TRBD1 (5 bases). V gave up 0 bases and J gave up 2 bases, with 12 bases separating them. Germline CDR1 and CDR2: SGDLS and YYNGEE. The CDR3 contains 15 residues. This CDR3 is CASSVGQGNAYEQYF. CDR3 nucleotide sequence: TGTGCCAGCAGCGTAGGGCAGGGAAACGCCTACGAGCAGTACTTC.

For the CDR3, the DNA is TGTGCCAGCACCCAGGGGGAAGGCAGGTCGAATTCACCCCTCCACTTT. Amino acid sequence: CASTQGEGRSNSPLHF. V and J are TRBV11-2 and TRBJ1-6, with 7 bases fitting TRBD1. The V gene end was trimmed by 7 bases and the J gene end by 7 bases; junction bases not matched to a gene: 13. Germline V lookup: CDR1 SGHAT, CDR2 FQNNGV. CDR3 size: 16 residues.

The chain links TRBV2 to TRBJ2-7; D ambiguous. The CDR3 spans 12 residues. Trimming cost V 1 base and J 2 bases, with 3 bases left between them. Germline V gives CDR1 SNHLY, CDR2 FYNNEI. CDR3 bases: TGTGCCAGCAGTGAAGATACCTACGAGCAGTACTTC. It codes for CASSEDTYEQYF.

The chain is built from TRBV5-1 and TRBJ2-7, with D possibly TRBD1 on 6 matching bases. The germline V gene encodes CDR1 SGHRS and CDR2 YFSETQ. V lost 0 bases and J lost 6, with 16 bases in between. This CDR3 region has 15 residues. This CDR3 is CASSLGAGVSREQYF. The CDR3 DNA sequence: TGCGCCAGCAGCTTGGGGGCAGGGGTCTCACGCGAGCAGTACTTC.

The chain joins TRBV5-5 to TRBJ2-7, with 9 nucleotides matching TRBD2. Losses at the gene ends were 4 bases for V and 3 bases for J; bases not matched to a gene: 8. Germline lookup yields CDR1 SGHKS and CDR2 YYEKEE (reference sequence). This CDR3 is built from 15 residues. CDR3 region: CASSPRLAGIYEQYF. The CDR3 region has the DNA TGTGCCAGCAGCCCTCGTCTAGCGGGAATCTACGAGCAGTACTTC.

The V call is TRBV2, the J call TRBJ2-3; D gene uncertain. This CDR3 contains 14 residues. The V and J ends lost 3 bases and 3 bases respectively, with 10 bases between them. The germline V gene has CDR1 SNHLY and CDR2 FYNNEI. CDR3 nucleotides: TGTGCCAGCAGTGATCCCTTAGCAACAGATACGCAGTATTTT. Translating it yields CASSDPLATDTQYF.

This clone occurred once. The chain has TRBV7-2 and TRBJ2-3; the match to TRBD2 covers 11 bases. The CDR3 has 18 residues. Losses at the gene ends were 6 bases for V and 0 bases for J; bases not matched to a gene: 11. CDR1 SGHTA and CDR2 FQGNSA come from the germline V gene. CDR3 DNA sequence: TGTGCCAGCAGTTTGGTTATAGCGGGGGGGTCTAGCACAGATACGCAGTATTTT. Amino acid sequence: CASSLVIAGGSSTDTQYF.

This clone was picked up one time. This chain links TRBV13 with TRBJ2-1; D not certain. The length of the CDR3 is 11 residues. CDR1 is PRHDT, CDR2 FYEKMQ, per germline (reference sequence). Trimming took off 8 bases at V and 8 bases at J, with 10 bases between the two ends. The CDR3 sequence is CASSKADEQFF. The CDR3, as DNA: TGTGCCAGCTCGAAGGCGGATGAGCAGTTCTTC.

The chain employs TRBV11-2 and TRBJ2-1; 7 bases fit TRBD1. CDR1 is SGHAT and CDR2 is FQNNGV in the germline V gene. V lost 5 bases and J lost 4; bases outside the gene matches: 8. CDR3 length: 15 residues. The CDR3 DNA is TGTGCCAGCAGCCGACGGGGACAGCTTTACAATGAGCAGTTCTTC. The encoded protein is CASSRRGQLYNEQFF.

The genes are TRBV19 and TRBJ2-1, with TRBD2 matching over 8 bases. Germline CDR1 and CDR2: LNHDA and SQIVND (reference sequence). Trimming took 3 bases from V and 6 from J; bases not matched to a gene: 4. This CDR3 spans 14 amino acids. Here the CDR3 DNA reads TGTGCCAGTAGTATTAGAGGGACTAGCAATGAGCAGTTCTTC. This encodes CASSIRGTSNEQFF.